Listed below are T cell receptor beta chains from one sample, sequenced in a study of T-cell reconstitution after alpha-beta-depleted transplantation in children. TCRdb used MiXCR to reprocess the PCR reads, holding one entry per CDR3 protein. The data hold over 300,000 distinct CDR3 sequences, with about a tenth observed a single time. The sequenced sample was PBMCs from the stem cell graft donor, obtained from the stem cell graft. Source of these receptors: a human donor who donated a stem cell graft to a child with acute lymphoblastic leukemia. Both conserved end residues are part of each CDR3. Fields, in order: J gene, D gene, clone size, V gene, CDR3 DNA, CDR3 protein. The D gene is left open where the match is weak. Clone sizes are given selectively: once, few, many, or a class where the clone is expanded.

>TRBJ2-1|NA|many|TRBV9
TGTGCCAGCGGATCGGGAGCCGTCTACAATGAGCAGTTCTTC
CASGSGAVYNEQFF
>TRBJ1-1|NA|many|TRBV9
TGTGCCAGCAGCGTAGATTCAGGTTCCACTGAAGCTTTCTTT
CASSVDSGSTEAFF
>TRBJ2-1|TRBD2|NA|TRBV12-3/TRBV12-4
TGTGCCAGCAGGCCCCCGGGACTAGCGGACTACAATGAGCAGTTCTTC
CASRPPGLADYNEQFF
>TRBJ1-5|NA|few|TRBV7-9
TGTGCCAGCAGCCTATCAGGACACGGCAATCAGCCCCAGCATTTT
CASSLSGHGNQPQHF
>TRBJ1-2|NA|NA|TRBV15
TGTGCCACCAGCAGAGAACGCCCACAGGCTGGGAGAGGCTACACCTTC
CATSRERPQAGRGYTF
>TRBJ1-5|TRBD1|few|TRBV20-1
TGCAGTGCTAGGAGAAGCGGGACAGGTAATCAGCCCCAGCATTTT
CSARRSGTGNQPQHF
>TRBJ1-1|NA|few|TRBV6-2/TRBV6-3
TGTGCCAGCAGTTCCCTCGAGCCTGAAGCTTTCTTT
CASSSLEPEAFF
>TRBJ1-1|NA|many|TRBV5-1
TGCGCCAGCAGCCCAAACAGGGACTCCTTAGCTTTCTTT
CASSPNRDSLAFF
>TRBJ2-7|TRBD2|NA|TRBV20-1
TGCAGTGCTAGTCGACTAGCGGGAGTGGAGGAGCAGTACTTC
CSASRLAGVEEQYF
>TRBJ2-1|TRBD1|few|TRBV27
TGTGCCAGCTGCTCCTGGCGGGACAGGGCCCCCTACAATGAGCAGTTCTTC
CASCSWRDRAPYNEQFF
>TRBJ2-1|NA|many|TRBV5-1
TGCGCCAGCAGCGCCGCCGTGGGACGTTACAATGAGCAGTTCTTC
CASSAAVGRYNEQFF
>TRBJ1-5|NA|NA|TRBV5-5
TGTGCCAGCAGCCCAATTTCAGGGGCAAGTCAGCCCCAGCATTTT
CASSPISGASQPQHF
>TRBJ2-7|NA|many|TRBV9
TGTGCCAGCAGTCCTCCAGGGACCTTAAACGAGCAGTACTTC
CASSPPGTLNEQYF
>TRBJ2-5|TRBD1|many|TRBV7-9
TGTGCCAGCAGCATGAGGACAGGGGAGGAGACCCAGTACTTC
CASSMRTGEETQYF
>TRBJ1-2|NA|few|TRBV19
TGTGCCAGCCGTGTTCCTAACAGGGTAACCTGGCGCTATGGCTACACCTTC
CASRVPNRVTWRYGYTF
>TRBJ2-1|NA|few|TRBV5-3
TGTGCCAGAAGCTTGGCCGGGACGGGCATATACAATGAGCAGTTCTTC
CARSLAGTGIYNEQFF
>TRBJ2-7|NA|NA|TRBV7-9
TGTGCCAGCAGACGCGACGGTGCCTACGAGCAGTACTTC
CASRRDGAYEQYF
>TRBJ2-2|TRBD2|NA|TRBV20-1
TGCAGTGCTAGAATCCCTATCGGGGCGGGAGGACCCACCGGGGAGCTGTTTTTT
CSARIPIGAGGPTGELFF
>TRBJ1-1|NA|NA|TRBV21-1
TGTGCCAGCAGCAAAGTAGGTCGCAGGGGGAAAGAGGACACTGAAGCTTTCTTT
CASSKVGRRGKEDTEAFF
>TRBJ1-2|TRBD1|NA|TRBV2
TGTGCCAGCAGCAAAGGGACAGGGGGAAATTATGGCTACACCTTC
CASSKGTGGNYGYTF
>TRBJ2-3|NA|many|TRBV10-3
TGTGCCATCGGTAACTCCAGCGATACGCAGTATTTT
CAIGNSSDTQYF